The 25 T cell receptor beta chains in this list originate from one sample, sequenced in a study of PD-1 blockade in classical Hodgkin lymphoma. All trial patients relapsed after autologous stem cell transplantation. Assay: immunoSEQ multiplex PCR; the TCRdb copy retains only in-frame clones and omits some. The data hold about 40,000 clones, with around 80% observed a single time. The material was peripheral blood mononuclear cells (PBMCs), obtained at baseline. These receptors originate from a human donor with classical Hodgkin lymphoma.

This chain connects TRBV23-1 to TRBJ2-7; D unclear. TRBV23-1 is an ORF, and what it does is uncertain. This CDR3 has 14 residues. V was shortened by 0 bases and J by 0 bases, with 6 bases between the two germline ends. The CDR3: CASSQSGSSYEQYF. The CDR3 region has the DNA TGCGCCAGCAGTCAATCTGGCAGCTCCTACGAGCAGTACTTC.

The chain employs TRBV15 and TRBJ1-2; 9 positions agree with TRBD1. Germline V gene sequence: CDR1 LNHNV, CDR2 YYDKDF (reference sequence). There are 15 residues in the CDR3. The V segment lost 0 bases and the J segment 3 bases; nucleotides outside the gene matches: 2. CDR3 nucleotide sequence: TGTGCCACCAGCAGAGATCGGGACAGGGACTATGGCTACACCTTC. It is translated as CATSRDRDRDYGYTF.

To note about this clone: Other DNA sequences from this sample encode an identical CDR3 as well. The V call is TRBV6-1, the J call TRBJ1-1; no clear D gene. The CDR3 runs to 12 residues. The V gene lost 8 bases and the J gene lost 0 bases, with 7 bases spanning the gap. In germline, CDR1 is MNHNS, CDR2 SASEGT. The DNA for the CDR3 is TGTGCCAGCTGGCCACTGAACACTGAAGCTTTCTTT. It encodes CASWPLNTEAFF.

The rearrangement uses TRBV5-1 and TRBJ1-2; tentatively, D is TRBD1 (6 bases). Trimming cost V 3 bases and J 4 bases, with 10 bases left between them. CDR3 length equals 13 residues. Germline CDR1 is SGHRS and CDR2 is YFSETQ. The CDR3 region has the DNA TGCGCCAGCAGCTCCAGGGGAAGCTATGGCTACACCTTC. Its protein product is CASSSRGSYGYTF.

The chain employs TRBV19 and TRBJ2-3, with unresolved D. The CDR3 length is 13 residues. V shed 1 base and J shed 2 bases, with 4 bases lying between them. Germline V gene data show CDR1 as LNHDA and CDR2 as SQIVND (reference sequence). The CDR3 sequence: CASSIGFTDTQYF. In DNA, the CDR3 is TGTGCCAGTAGTATAGGCTTCACAGATACGCAGTATTTT.

This clone was detected only a few times. The genes are TRBV12-5 and TRBJ1-4; D call uncertain. The CDR3 contains 12 residues. Germline values: CDR1 LGHNT, CDR2 FRNRAP. Trimming stripped 6 bases from V and 3 bases from J, with 5 bases between. The CDR3 DNA sequence: TGTGCTAGTGGCCCCTCTAATGAAAAACTGTTTTTT. It specifies CASGPSNEKLFF.

This sequence joins TRBV6-5 and TRBJ1-1, with D possibly being TRBD1 (5 bases). CDR1 and CDR2 (germline): MNHEY, SVGAGI. Trimming took 4 bases from V and 3 from J, leaving 15 bases between them. The CDR3 is 15 amino acids. The CDR3 is CASSWGGTGDTEAFF. CDR3 DNA sequence: TGTGCCAGCAGTTGGGGCGGGACGGGGGACACTGAAGCTTTCTTT.

The J gene is TRBJ2-3, the V gene TRBV7-2, with no clear D. Germline lookup yields CDR1 SGHTA and CDR2 FQGNSA. CDR3 length: 15 residues. The V end lost 8 bases, the J end lost 0 bases, and 15 bases lay between the germline ends. The CDR3 is CASGLSSLSTDTQYF. Here the CDR3 DNA reads TGTGCCAGCGGTTTGTCCTCTCTTAGCACAGATACGCAGTATTTT.

V usage is TRBV29-1 and J usage is TRBJ1-1, with D perhaps TRBD1 (6 bases). V gave up 2 bases and J gave up 4 bases, with 11 bases separating them. The CDR3 extends over 13 amino acids. CDR1 SQVTM and CDR2 ANQGSEA come from the germline V gene. The CDR3 here is CSVEIGGGTEAFF. The CDR3 bases are TGCAGCGTTGAAATAGGGGGAGGCACTGAAGCTTTCTTT. The variable domain in full, with the rest retrieved from reference TRBV29-1 and TRBJ1-1, is SAVISQKPSRDICQRGTSLTIQCQVDSQVTMMFWYRQQPGQSLTLIATANQGSEATYESGFVIDKFPISRPNLTFSTLTVSNMSPEDSSIYLCSVEIGGGTEAFFGQGTRLTVV.

The rearrangement joins TRBV5-1 to TRBJ1-1; a weak D match, TRBD1 (6 bases). This CDR3 contains 14 residues. The V gene's germline CDR1 is SGHRS and CDR2 YFSETQ. Trimming removed 3 bases from V and 3 bases from J, with 12 bases in between. The CDR3 reads CASSSMGADTEAFF. The CDR3 DNA sequence: TGCGCCAGCAGCTCTATGGGGGCGGACACTGAAGCTTTCTTT.

There are a few counts of this clone. This chain links TRBV2 with TRBJ1-2, with D possibly being TRBD1 (5 bases). With 0 bases removed from V and 1 base from J, the gap between germline ends came to 15 bases. The CDR3 runs to 17 residues. The germline V gene encodes CDR1 SNHLY and CDR2 FYNNEI. The CDR3 loop is CASSEARVLTDNYGYTF. CDR3 DNA sequence: TGTGCCAGCAGTGAAGCGCGGGTCTTGACAGATAACTATGGCTACACCTTC.

This rearrangement joins TRBV2 to TRBJ1-2; D is unclear. Looked up from germline, CDR1 is SNHLY and CDR2 is FYNNEI. V was shortened by 3 bases and J by 0 bases, with 8 bases between the two germline ends. CDR3 size: 14 residues. CDR3 in DNA: TGTGCCAGCAGTGACGGAGGGACTAACTATGGCTACACCTTC. It specifies CASSDGGTNYGYTF.

J is TRBJ2-7 and V is TRBV27, with 7 bases aligning to TRBD2. The CDR3 sequence is 14 residues long. Germline V gene lookup returns CDR1 MNHEY and CDR2 SMNVEV (reference sequence). J was trimmed by 4 bases and V by 2 bases; bases with no gene match: 5. The CDR3: CASSLRGELYEQYF. Written as DNA, the CDR3 is TGTGCCAGCAGTTTACGGGGGGAACTTTACGAGCAGTACTTC.

The rearrangement uses TRBV5-8 and TRBJ1-1, with 9 positions matching TRBD1. Germline V gene lookup returns CDR1 SGHTS and CDR2 YDEGEE. J was trimmed by 1 base and V by 5 bases; bases with no gene match: 9. The CDR3 consists of 16 residues. This chain's CDR3 is CASRRAGQGTNTEAFF. The CDR3 DNA follows: TGTGCCAGCAGACGAGCCGGACAGGGGACGAACACTGAAGCTTTCTTT. The full variable domain, its missing parts supplied by reference TRBV5-8 and TRBJ1-1, is EAGVTQSPTHLIKTRGQQATLRCSPISGHTSVYWYQQALGLGLQFLLWYDEGEERNRGNFPPRFSGRQFPNYSSELNVNALELEDSALYLCASRRAGQGTNTEAFFGQGTRLTVV.

The CDR3 reads CASIFDISNTEAFF. CDR3 DNA sequence: TGTGCCAGCATATTCGACATATCTAACACTGAAGCTTTCTTT. V gene TRBV6-6 combines with J gene TRBJ1-1; D is uncertain. V was clipped by 7 bases and J by 2 bases, with 14 bases between them. The germline V gene encodes CDR1 MNHNY and CDR2 SVGAGI (reference sequence). The length of the CDR3 is 14 residues.

V and J are TRBV19 and TRBJ2-7; 11 bases agree with TRBD2. This CDR3 is built from 15 residues. CDR1 is LNHDA and CDR2 is SQIVND in the germline V gene (reference sequence). Unmatched junction bases numbered 8, after V lost 5 bases and J lost 5 bases. The CDR3 loop reads CASSVSGGALNEQYF. For the CDR3, the DNA is TGTGCCAGTAGTGTTAGCGGGGGGGCCTTAAACGAGCAGTACTTC.

V and J are TRBV6-6 and TRBJ1-5, with 7 nucleotides matching TRBD1. CDR1 is MNHNY and CDR2 is SVGAGI in the germline V gene (reference sequence). The CDR3 spans 16 residues. V was pared by 5 bases and J by 3 bases, with 10 bases of the junction left unmatched. The CDR3 region has the DNA TGTGCCAGCAGTACCGACAGGGTCGGGAACAATCAGCCCCAGCATTTT. Translated, it gives CASSTDRVGNNQPQHF.

This clone was counted a single time. As DNA, the CDR3 is TGTGCCAGCAGTGCCCGGCGGGGGACGGATGAAGAGACCCAGTACTTC. Its translation: CASSARRGTDEETQYF. The chain employs TRBV2 and TRBJ2-5; TRBD2 agrees at 7 bases. CDR3 length equals 16 residues. J lost 3 bases, V lost 4 bases, and 11 bases had no gene match. Germline CDR1 and CDR2: SNHLY and FYNNEI.

V gene TRBV11-3 combines with J gene TRBJ2-7, with a possible D match to TRBD1 (5 bases). Trimming removed 3 bases from V and 4 bases from J, with 13 bases in between. The CDR3 spans 14 residues. In germline, CDR1 is SGHNT, CDR2 YENEEA. The CDR3 here is CASSFKGEGYEQYF. The CDR3 nucleotides read TGTGCCAGCAGCTTTAAAGGGGAAGGTTACGAGCAGTACTTC.

The chain carries TRBV7-3 and TRBJ2-3; no clear D gene. CDR1 and CDR2 from the germline V gene are SGHTA and FQGTGA. Trimming removed 4 bases at V and 8 bases at J, with 13 bases between. The length of the CDR3 is 13 residues. CDR3 sequence (DNA): TGTGCCAGCAGCTCAGGATTTGGAAGTACGCAGTATTTT. Its translation: CASSSGFGSTQYF.

This chain links TRBV13 with TRBJ2-3; 9 bases map to TRBD2. This CDR3 contains 17 residues. The V gene end was trimmed by 3 bases and the J gene end by 3 bases; junction bases not matched to a gene: 10. Germline V gene sequence: CDR1 PRHDT, CDR2 FYEKMQ (reference sequence). CDR3 loop: CASSFPLKLAGTDTQYF. As DNA, the CDR3 is TGTGCCAGCAGCTTCCCCCTTAAACTAGCGGGTACAGATACGCAGTATTTT.

The gene calls are TRBV6-1 and TRBJ2-5; 7 bases map to TRBD2. Per the germline V gene, CDR1 is MNHNS and CDR2 is SASEGT. CDR3 size: 18 residues. V lost 2 bases to trimming and J lost 2 bases; unmatched junction nucleotides: 14. The CDR3 DNA reads TGTGCCAGCAGTGAACCCTGGTGGCTAGCGGATCAGCAAGAGACCCAGTACTTC. Amino acids: CASSEPWWLADQQETQYF.

This chain joins TRBV30 and TRBJ2-7; a weak D match, TRBD2 (7 bases). Trimming took off 5 bases at V and 0 bases at J, with 14 bases between the two ends. This CDR3 is 14 amino acids long. Germline loops: CDR1 GTSNPN, CDR2 SVGIG (reference sequence). CDR3 sequence (DNA): TGTGCCTGGGAGGGGGGGGGAAGCTCCTACGAGCAGTACTTC. The encoded protein is CAWEGGGSSYEQYF.

The chain joins TRBV6-4 to TRBJ2-1; 10 nucleotides line up with TRBD2. The CDR3 extends over 15 amino acids. Per the germline V gene, CDR1 is MRHNA and CDR2 is SNTAGT. The trim removed 5 bases at V and 2 bases at J, leaving 3 bases unmatched. CDR3 nucleotides: TGTGCCAGCAGTCGAAGCGGGGGGGCCTACAATGAGCAGTTCTTC. Its translation: CASSRSGGAYNEQFF.

The chain links TRBV7-2 to TRBJ1-2; D call uncertain. The germline V and J ends were trimmed by 6 bases and 0 bases, with 14 bases remaining between them. In germline, CDR1 is SGHTA, CDR2 FQGNSA. The CDR3 contains 15 residues. The CDR3 DNA reads TGTGCCAGCAGTAATCGGGCGTTGGCTAACTATGGCTACACCTTC. Translation: CASSNRALANYGYTF.